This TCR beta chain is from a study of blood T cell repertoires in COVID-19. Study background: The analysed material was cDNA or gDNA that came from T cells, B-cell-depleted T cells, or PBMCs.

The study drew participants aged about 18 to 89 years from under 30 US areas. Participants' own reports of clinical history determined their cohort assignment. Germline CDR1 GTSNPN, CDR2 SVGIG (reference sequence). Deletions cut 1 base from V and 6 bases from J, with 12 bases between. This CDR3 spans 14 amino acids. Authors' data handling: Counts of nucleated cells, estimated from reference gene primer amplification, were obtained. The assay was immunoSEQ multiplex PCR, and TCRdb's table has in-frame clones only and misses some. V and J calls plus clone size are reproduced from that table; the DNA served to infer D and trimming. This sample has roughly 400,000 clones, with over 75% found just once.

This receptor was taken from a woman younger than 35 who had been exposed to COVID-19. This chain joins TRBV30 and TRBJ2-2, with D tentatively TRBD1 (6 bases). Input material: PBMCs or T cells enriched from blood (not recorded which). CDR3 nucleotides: TGTGCCTGGAGTGCAATAACAGGGTCCGGGGAGCTGTTTTTT. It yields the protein CAWSAITGSGELFF. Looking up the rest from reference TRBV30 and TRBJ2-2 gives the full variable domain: SQTIHQWPATLVQPVGSPLSLECTVEGTSNPNLYWYRQAAGRGLQLLFYSVGIGQISSEVPQNLSASRPQDRQFILSSKKLLLSDSGFYLCAWSAITGSGELFFGEGSRLTVL.